The 19 T cell receptor beta chains given below trace back to one sample, sequenced in a study of blood T cells in healthy people across ages. Through a sample-barcoded 5' primer and a J-beta primer mix, a second PCR was run for 7 to 11 cycles. In TCRdb, the 5' RACE reads were re-called with MiXCR into one record per CDR3 protein. The repertoire consists of about 1.5 million distinct CDR3 sequences, with 35% to 45% occurring once and the leading ten covering 4%. Sequenced input: blood. The receptors stem from a woman between 18 and 29 years old in good health.

The rearrangement uses TRBV12-3 or TRBV12-4 and TRBJ2-1; D perhaps matches TRBD2 (5 bases). The V end lost 5 bases, the J end lost 10 bases, and 15 bases lay between the germline ends. This CDR3 is 13 amino acids long. For the CDR3, the DNA is TGTGCCAGCAGTGTAGAGAACGGGAAGGAGCAGTTCTTC. Amino acid sequence: CASSVENGKEQFF.

This chain joins TRBV28 and TRBJ1-2, with unresolved D. Per germline, CDR1 MDHEN and CDR2 SYDVKM. The CDR3 is 13 amino acids. V was trimmed by 7 bases and J by 3 bases, leaving 12 bases between them. The DNA for the CDR3 is TGTGCCAGCATTCCGCCGGGAGACTATGGCTACACCTTC. Protein sequence: CASIPPGDYGYTF.

The chain combines TRBV20-1 with TRBJ2-3; 11 bases align to TRBD2. The germline V gene encodes CDR1 DFQATT and CDR2 SNEGSKA (reference sequence). Trimming at V came to 1 base and at J to 2 bases, leaving 11 bases not matched to a gene. The CDR3 consists of 18 residues. Written as DNA, the CDR3 is TGCAGTGCTAGAGCCGTTATGCTAGCGGGGGGTTCCACAGATACGCAGTATTTT. It translates to CSARAVMLAGGSTDTQYF.

Concerning this clonotype itself: The germline gene is not matched at one end of the junction; a read error may be the cause. The chain is built from TRBV12-3 or TRBV12-4 and TRBJ2-1; 11 positions agree with TRBD2. The CDR3 spans 16 residues. The CDR3 DNA reads as TGTACCAGCAGTTGGGCCCAGGGACTAGCGGCCAATGAGCAGTTCTTC. It translates to CTSSWAQGLAANEQFF.

The gene calls are TRBV7-3 and TRBJ2-1; tentative D call: TRBD2 (6 bases). CDR1 is SGHTA, CDR2 FQGTGA, per germline. Trimming shortened V by 5 bases and J by 2 bases, and 10 bases separated the two germline ends. The CDR3 has 14 amino acids. CDR3 coding DNA: TGTGCCAGCAGCGCCGGACTAACCTACAATGAGCAGTTCTTC. As protein: CASSAGLTYNEQFF.

The chain uses TRBV9 and TRBJ2-1; 11 bases are a match to TRBD1. Trimming at V came to 0 bases and at J to 7 bases, leaving 6 bases not matched to a gene. CDR1 and CDR2 (germline): SGDLS, YYNGEE. The CDR3 sequence is 16 residues long. CDR3 in DNA: TGTGCCAGCAGCGTAGTTGTCGGGACAGGGGGGAATGAGCAGTTCTTC. Translating gives CASSVVVGTGGNEQFF.

This clonotype was seen only once. This rearrangement joins TRBV20-1 to TRBJ2-3, with a weak D call TRBD2 (6 bases). The V and J ends lost 4 bases and 0 bases respectively, with 11 bases between them. The CDR3 runs to 14 residues. Germline V gene sequence: CDR1 DFQATT, CDR2 SNEGSKA (reference sequence). The CDR3 DNA is TGCAGTGCTAATCGGGGGAGAAGCACAGATACGCAGTATTTT. Its translation: CSANRGRSTDTQYF.

CDR3 nucleotides: TGCAGTGCTAGCATGCTAGCGGGAAGGTACGAGCAGTACTTC. Residues: CSASMLAGRYEQYF. The V call is TRBV20-1, the J call TRBJ2-7, with 9 bases aligning to TRBD2. V shed 3 bases, J shed 4 bases, and the junction held 7 bases outside the gene matches. In germline, CDR1 is DFQATT, CDR2 SNEGSKA (reference sequence). This CDR3 comprises 14 residues.

The gene calls are TRBV10-3 and TRBJ2-3; D possibly matches TRBD1 or TRBD2 (5 bases each). The CDR3 runs to 13 residues. V dropped 10 bases and J dropped 0 bases, with 11 bases sitting between them. Per germline, CDR1 ENHRY and CDR2 SYGVKD. The DNA of the CDR3 is TGTGCCACGGGGCAGTTCAGCACAGATACGCAGTATTTT. Its protein is CATGQFSTDTQYF.

V gene TRBV13 combines with J gene TRBJ2-3, with TRBD2 identical over 7 bases. This CDR3 region has 16 residues. The trim removed 5 bases at V and 6 bases at J, leaving 14 bases unmatched. Germline V gene data show CDR1 as PRHDT and CDR2 as FYEKMQ (reference sequence). CDR3 region: CASSARLAQRLDTQYF. CDR3 DNA: TGTGCCAGCAGCGCCCGACTAGCCCAACGATTGGATACGCAGTATTTT.

The genes are TRBV5-4 and TRBJ1-4, with a tentative D call TRBD1 (6 bases). V lost 0 bases and J lost 5, with 20 bases in between. CDR1 is SGHNT, CDR2 YYREEE, per germline (reference sequence). This CDR3 is 18 amino acids long. CDR3 nucleotides: TGTGCCAGCAGCTTGGGGCAGTCCGGGGGGGGGCGAAATGAAAAACTGTTTTTT. It specifies CASSLGQSGGGRNEKLFF.

A remark on this clonotype: With a much larger clone just one base away, this may be a read error. The chain is built from TRBV6-5 and TRBJ2-1, with 12 nucleotides matching TRBD2. Germline CDR1 reads MNHEY; CDR2 reads SVGAGI. Trimming removed 6 bases from V and 10 bases from J; junction bases left unmatched: 7. The CDR3 loop spans 14 amino acids. This chain's CDR3 is CASSRLAGAYEQFF. Here the CDR3 DNA reads TGTGCCAGCAGCCGACTAGCGGGGGCCTACGAGCAGTTCTTC.

The J gene is TRBJ1-1, the V gene TRBV7-9, with D uncertain. There are 12 residues in the CDR3. Looked up from germline, CDR1 is SEHNR and CDR2 is FQNEAQ (reference sequence). Between the trimmed V and J ends, which lost 10 bases and 1 base, there was a span of 10 bases. CDR3 sequence reads: CATNSRNTEAFF. DNA for the CDR3: TGTGCCACAAATTCCAGGAACACTGAAGCTTTCTTT.

The V and J genes are TRBV9 and TRBJ2-4, with 7 bases fitting TRBD2. The J call may be wrong; the DNA end is better matched by TRBJ2-7. The CDR3 spans 16 residues. The germline CDR1 and CDR2 sequences are SGDLS and YYNGEE. This CDR3 reads CASSYGKGGRIYEQYF. The CDR3 DNA is TGTGCCAGCAGTTACGGGAAGGGAGGGAGGATCTACGAGCAGTACTTC.

This sequence joins TRBV4-3 and TRBJ2-1; 7 bases are a match to TRBD2. CDR3 size: 18 residues. CDR1 is LGHNA, CDR2 YSLEER, per germline. V dropped 0 bases and J dropped 0; count of bases not matched to a gene: 8. DNA for the CDR3: TGCGCCAGCAGCCAAGATACAACAGCGGGACCCTCCTACAATGAGCAGTTCTTC. Its translation is CASSQDTTAGPSYNEQFF.

The gene calls are TRBV30 and TRBJ1-4; D ambiguous. This CDR3 spans 13 amino acids. V lost 2 bases to trimming and J lost 0 bases, with 4 bases between them. In germline, CDR1 is GTSNPN, CDR2 SVGIG (reference sequence). The DNA of the CDR3 is TGTGCCTGGAGTAAGACAACTAATGAAAAACTGTTTTTT. Amino acid sequence: CAWSKTTNEKLFF. Supplemented by reference TRBV30 and TRBJ1-4, the full variable domain reads SQTIHQWPATLVQPVGSPLSLECTVEGTSNPNLYWYRQAAGRGLQLLFYSVGIGQISSEVPQNLSASRPQDRQFILSSKKLLLSDSGFYLCAWSKTTNEKLFFGSGTQLSVL.

The chain employs TRBV12-3 or TRBV12-4 and TRBJ2-7, with a tentative D call TRBD1 (6 bases). CDR3 size: 14 residues. V lost 6 bases to trimming and J lost 0 bases, with 12 bases between them. CDR3 protein: CASSQRDTSYEQYF. CDR3 DNA: TGTGCCAGCAGCCAAAGGGACACCTCCTACGAGCAGTACTTC.

This clonotype turned up a few times. The V and J genes are TRBV12-3 or TRBV12-4 and TRBJ2-5, with a tentative D call TRBD2 (5 bases). The CDR3 contains 14 residues. Trimming removed 0 bases from V and 5 bases from J, with 10 bases in between. CDR3 bases: TGTGCCAGCAGTTTAGCCGGGGTCGCGGAGACCCAGTACTTC. It encodes CASSLAGVAETQYF.

This clonotype came up a few times. V usage is TRBV4-1 and J usage is TRBJ2-4, with 7 bases fitting TRBD1. The CDR3 runs 16 residues. Trimming at V came to 1 base and at J to 2 bases, leaving 5 bases not matched to a gene. Germline V gene sequence: CDR1 MGHRA, CDR2 YSYEKL. The CDR3 sequence: CASSQGSQGSKNIQYF. As DNA, the CDR3 is TGCGCCAGCAGCCAAGGGTCACAGGGGTCCAAAAACATTCAGTACTTC.